Presented here are 15 T cell receptor beta chains from one specimen sequenced in a study of PD-1 blockade in classical Hodgkin lymphoma (dated by TCRdb to the early 2020s). Library construction relied on the immunoSEQ multiplex PCR assay. TCRdb took over this immuneACCESS table, retaining in-frame rearrangements with V and J assigned. Such tables are incomplete; in checked studies, under half of the missing clones stem from an unresolved V gene, and the remainder is unexplained. The table for this sample lists some 25,000 clones; around 80% of them were counted only once. The top ten constitute about 9.9% of the sample. The time point label, read with the paper, signifies: cycle 2 day 1 (C2D1) of nivolumab. Every trial patient had relapsed following autologous stem cell transplantation, and prior brentuximab vedotin exposure was what differed among cohorts A, B and C. This sample comprised peripheral blood mononuclear cells (PBMCs), obtained before the second cycle of nivolumab. All receptors come from a human donor with classical Hodgkin lymphoma.

The rearrangement joins TRBV11-2 to TRBJ2-1; 9 bases are shared with TRBD2. This CDR3 region has 16 residues. Germline assignment: CDR1 SGHAT and CDR2 FQNNGV. Trimming cost V 2 bases and J 0 bases; bases outside gene matches: 2. The CDR3 protein is CASSLLAGSSYNEQFF. The CDR3 DNA is TGTGCCAGCAGCTTACTAGCGGGGAGCTCCTACAATGAGCAGTTCTTC.

The CDR3 DNA is TGTGCCAGCAGCCCCGGGACAGGTTCCACAGATACGCAGTATTTT. Its translation is CASSPGTGSTDTQYF. The rearrangement links TRBV6-4 to TRBJ2-3; 8 nucleotides match TRBD1. The CDR3 runs 15 residues. Looked up from germline, CDR1 is MRHNA and CDR2 is SNTAGT. With 6 bases clipped from V and 2 bases from J, the junction kept 7 bases outside the gene matches.

This clone occurred once. The J gene is TRBJ2-3, the V gene TRBV29-1, with TRBD2 identical over 16 bases. The CDR3 extends over 15 amino acids. V shed 6 bases, J shed 7 bases, and the junction held 7 bases outside the gene matches. The germline V gene encodes CDR1 SQVTM and CDR2 ANQGSEA. The chain's CDR3 is CSVGLAGGVRNTQYF. The CDR3 coding sequence is TGCAGCGTGGGACTAGCGGGGGGGGTTCGGAATACGCAGTATTTT.

This clone was seen only once. The J gene is TRBJ2-7, the V gene TRBV28; 12 bases agree with TRBD2. Per the germline V gene, CDR1 is MDHEN and CDR2 is SYDVKM. V dropped 5 bases and J dropped 3; count of bases not matched to a gene: 8. The CDR3 loop spans 16 amino acids. Here the CDR3 DNA reads TGTGCCAGCAGTATATTTCGACTAGCGGGGGACTACGAGCAGTACTTC. This sequence encodes CASSIFRLAGDYEQYF. The full variable domain, completed using reference TRBV28 and TRBJ2-7, is DVKVTQSSRYLVKRTGEKVFLECVQDMDHENMFWYRQDPGLGLRLIYFSYDVKMKEKGDIPEGYSVSREKKERFSLILESASTNQTSMYLCASSIFRLAGDYEQYFGPGTRLTVT.

This clone was detected only once. CDR3 DNA sequence: TGTGCCAGCACCCTCGACAGGGGAGGTGAAAAACTGTTTTTT. It codes for CASTLDRGGEKLFF. The gene calls are TRBV6-1 and TRBJ1-4; 8 bases match TRBD1. V lost 7 bases and J lost 7; bases outside the gene matches: 8. The CDR3 is 14 residues long. Germline CDR1 is MNHNS and CDR2 is SASEGT.

The chain carries TRBV27 and TRBJ2-7; D possibly uses TRBD1 or TRBD2 (5 bases each). Trimming stripped 8 bases from V and 1 base from J, with 12 bases between. The germline gives CDR1 MNHEY, CDR2 SMNVEV (reference sequence). The CDR3 is 13 residues long. CDR3 DNA: TGTGCCAGCCGCCGGGACGGATCCTACGAGCAGTACTTC. It specifies CASRRDGSYEQYF.

The chain couples TRBV6-5 to TRBJ1-1; 7 bases agree with TRBD1. The CDR3 covers 14 residues. From germline, CDR1 is MNHEY and CDR2 SVGAGI. Trimming cost V 10 bases and J 0 bases; bases outside gene matches: 8. The CDR3 here is CATRDSSMNTEAFF. DNA for the CDR3: TGTGCCACGCGGGACAGCTCCATGAACACTGAAGCTTTCTTT.

The chain carries TRBV5-1 and TRBJ2-7, with TRBD1 identical over 8 bases. The junction had 8 bases not matched to a gene; V was cut back by 3 bases and J by 6 bases. Germline-derived CDR1 and CDR2 are SGHRS and YFSETQ. The CDR3 sequence is 14 residues long. Here the CDR3 reads CASSSAVGQVEQYF. DNA for the CDR3: TGCGCCAGCAGCTCGGCTGTGGGACAGGTCGAGCAGTACTTC.

This clone came up once. The V call is TRBV7-2, the J call TRBJ1-4; TRBD1 is a possible D gene (5 bases). V dropped 6 bases and J dropped 5 bases, with 10 bases sitting between them. The CDR3 sequence is 13 residues long. In germline, CDR1 is SGHTA, CDR2 FQGNSA. CDR3 sequence reads: CASSIWGNEKLFF. DNA for the CDR3: TGTGCCAGCAGTATCTGGGGGAATGAAAAACTGTTTTTT.

The rearrangement joins TRBV6-5 to TRBJ2-1, with TRBD2 matching over 10 bases. CDR1 and CDR2 (germline): MNHEY, SVGAGI. Trimming cost V 2 bases and J 8 bases; bases outside gene matches: 3. The CDR3 has 14 amino acids. CDR3 nucleotide sequence: TGTGCCAGCAGTTACGAGCGGGGGGGCTATGAGCAGTTCTTC. Amino acids: CASSYERGGYEQFF.

In this sample, this clone turned up once. This chain links TRBV20-1 with TRBJ1-2, with D possibly matching TRBD1 (6 bases). V lost 6 bases and J 6 bases, leaving 11 bases between the germline ends. The CDR3 spans 11 residues. Germline CDR1 is DFQATT and CDR2 is SNEGSKA (reference sequence). Here the CDR3 reads CSAPDSHGYTF. DNA for the CDR3: TGCAGTGCCCCGGACAGCCATGGCTACACCTTC.

The chain links TRBV20-1 to TRBJ1-2; D is undetermined. The CDR3 length is 10 residues. The V end lost 0 bases, the J end lost 5 bases, and 1 base lay between the germline ends. The V gene's germline CDR1 is DFQATT and CDR2 SNEGSKA (reference sequence). CDR3 loop: CSAREYGYTF. The CDR3 DNA follows: TGCAGTGCTAGAGAATATGGCTACACCTTC.

This clone was observed a handful of times. The rearrangement links TRBV10-3 to TRBJ1-4, with D unclear. CDR3 length equals 17 residues. CDR1 is ENHRY, CDR2 SYGVKD, per germline. V was trimmed by 3 bases and J by 3 bases, leaving 17 bases between them. The CDR3, as DNA: TGTGCCATCAGTGATCCGACCTTAGGAAGAGCTAATGAAAAACTGTTTTTT. Amino acids: CAISDPTLGRANEKLFF.

This clone was picked up one time. This chain joins TRBV7-3 and TRBJ2-1, with TRBD2 matching 7 bases. This CDR3 contains 13 residues. V trimming: 0 bases; J trimming: 8 bases; junction bases outside the gene matches: 1. Germline CDR1 and CDR2: SGHTA and FQGTGA. Here the CDR3 reads CASSLTGGYEQFF. CDR3 bases: TGTGCCAGCAGCTTAACGGGGGGGTATGAGCAGTTCTTC.

This clone was picked up a small number of times. J is TRBJ2-2 and V is TRBV5-6, with 8 bases matching TRBD2. CDR1 is SGHDT and CDR2 is YYEEEE in the germline V gene. V lost 2 bases and J lost 3; bases outside the gene matches: 6. The CDR3 has 16 residues. The CDR3: CASSFPGGAYTGELFF. The CDR3, as DNA: TGTGCCAGCAGCTTCCCCGGGGGGGCCTACACCGGGGAGCTGTTTTTT.